Each of the 7 T cell receptor beta chains below was sequenced from the same sample in a study of identical twins. One entry per CDR3 protein, called by TCRdb with MiXCR from the 5' RACE reads. The table lists more than 650,000 distinct CDR3 sequences, 6% to 6.5% of them singletons, with approximately 1.6% in the top ten. Sequenced input: naive T cells sorted from blood. The receptor set was obtained from a young man in good health.

In this sample, this clonotype turned up many times. As DNA, the CDR3 is TGTGCCAGCAGCCCCCCAGGGTGGCTAGCGGAAAATCAAGAGACCCAGTACTTC. It translates to CASSPPGWLAENQETQYF. This rearrangement joins TRBV13 to TRBJ2-5; 7 nucleotides agree with TRBD2. With V trimmed by 5 bases and J by 2 bases, 17 bases remained unmatched. Germline CDR1 PRHDT, CDR2 FYEKMQ (reference sequence). The CDR3 length is 18 residues.

The rearrangement uses TRBV4-2 and TRBJ1-4, with D uncertain. V lost 1 base and J lost 8, with 17 bases in between. From germline, CDR1 is LGHNA and CDR2 YNFKEQ. The CDR3 extends over 16 amino acids. As DNA, the CDR3 is TGTGCCAGCAGCCAAGGACACGGCCTAGGGTGGGAAAAACTGTTTTTT. This gives the protein CASSQGHGLGWEKLFF.

The table lists this clonotype with many counts. A read error may explain this, as a much larger clone is one base away. The chain carries TRBV28 and TRBJ2-5; D is unclear. This CDR3 is built from 11 residues. Germline loops: CDR1 MDHEN, CDR2 SYDVKM. The V gene lost 6 bases and the J gene lost 3 bases, with 5 bases spanning the gap. CDR3 DNA: TGTGCCAGCAGATTAAAAGAGACCCAGTACTTC. Protein: CASRLKETQYF.

The table lists this clonotype with a few counts. The chain carries TRBV19 and TRBJ2-1, with 8 positions matching TRBD1. V shed 1 base, J shed 5 bases, and the junction held 4 bases outside the gene matches. The CDR3 length is 15 residues. Per germline, CDR1 LNHDA and CDR2 SQIVND (reference sequence). This CDR3 is CASSIGQGIDNEQFF. The DNA of the CDR3 is TGTGCCAGTAGTATAGGACAGGGGATTGACAATGAGCAGTTCTTC.

This clonotype has only a few counts. V and J are TRBV12-3 or TRBV12-4 and TRBJ2-3, with 9 bases that match TRBD2. The CDR3 is 18 residues long. V lost 3 bases, J lost 4 bases, and 14 bases stayed unmatched. The chain's CDR3 is CASSFRGPSREGSDTQYF. In nucleotides, the CDR3 is TGTGCCAGCAGTTTTCGGGGACCGTCGCGGGAGGGGTCAGATACGCAGTATTTT.

V is TRBV20-1 and J is TRBJ2-5, with 10 bases matching TRBD2. The CDR3 covers 14 residues. The V segment lost 4 bases and the J segment 1 base; nucleotides outside the gene matches: 3. Per the germline V gene, CDR1 is DFQATT and CDR2 is SNEGSKA (reference sequence). This CDR3 reads CSAILAGAQETQYF. The DNA of the CDR3 is TGCAGTGCTATTCTAGCGGGAGCCCAAGAGACCCAGTACTTC.

The V call is TRBV12-3 or TRBV12-4, the J call TRBJ2-7; D gene uncertain. V gave up 2 bases and J gave up 6 bases, with 11 bases separating them. This CDR3 has 13 amino acids. CDR3 nucleotides: TGTGCCAGCAGTTTATTGGGGTTCGGCGAGCAGTACGTC. As protein: CASSLLGFGEQYV.